Below, one T cell receptor beta chain is given with its context. What it recognizes is unknown. This specimen comes from a study of a mutant IDH1 vaccine in newly diagnosed glioma. About the research overall: Visit V13 took place at week 47, and visit V12 happened at week 35.

Unmatched junction bases numbered 8, after V lost 6 bases and J lost 5 bases. Germline V gives CDR1 SGHTA, CDR2 FQGNSA. This CDR3 has 15 amino acids. Documented time point: week 47, end of study. In the vaccine, a single dose held 300 ug of the mutant IDH1 20-mer peptide, along with topical imiquimod. Some clones are missing from TCRdb's copy, which holds only in-frame ones; the method was immunoSEQ multiplex PCR. This table has tens of thousands of clones, roughly four fifths appearing once. The receptor comes from a man aged 35-49 years with glioma. This sample comprised PBMCs, obtained from a glioma patient whose treatment included an IDH1 peptide vaccine. The gene calls are TRBV7-2 and TRBJ2-1; 9 bases line up with TRBD2. The CDR3 region is CASRMGLAINNEQFF. The CDR3 DNA reads TGTGCCAGCAGAATGGGACTAGCTATTAACAATGAGCAGTTCTTC.